This is a list of T cell receptor beta chains from one sample in a study of blood T cells in healthy people across ages. MiXCR, applied by TCRdb to the 5' RACE reads, yields one record per CDR3 protein. Of hundreds of thousands of distinct CDR3 sequences in the sample, approximately 50% are singletons; the top ten hold 25% to 35%. The sequencing input was blood. The receptors were sampled from a woman in her sixties or seventies in good health. Each CDR3 is given with its conserved first and last residue. The order of the fields is CDR3 protein, CDR3 DNA, J gene, CDR3 length, V gene, clone size, D gene. The D gene is left open where the match is weak. Some rows mark clone size as missing; the rest say once, few, many or name a class of expanded clone.

CASSESTGFSYEQYF	TGTGCCAGCAGCGAATCGACCGGATTCTCCTACGAGCAGTACTTC	TRBJ2-7	15	TRBV7-3	NA	NA
CATYGYTF	TGTGCCACGTATGGCTACACCTTC	TRBJ1-2	8	TRBV15	NA	NA
CSVTRGTDTQYF	TGCAGCGTTACGCGGGGCACAGATACGCAGTATTTT	TRBJ2-3	12	TRBV29-1	NA	NA
CASSQVVRGTGELFF	TGCGCCAGCAGCCAAGTTGTAAGAGGCACCGGGGAGCTGTTTTTT	TRBJ2-2	15	TRBV4-1	few	NA
CASRRDILSNEQYF	TGTGCCAGCAGAAGGGACATACTTTCCAACGAGCAGTACTTC	TRBJ2-7	14	TRBV7-3	NA	NA
CASQGEPSYEQYF	TGTGCCAGCCAGGGCGAGCCCAGCTACGAGCAGTACTTC	TRBJ2-7	13	TRBV28	NA	NA
CATSRESAGYSNQPQHF	TGTGCCACCAGCAGAGAATCGGCAGGCTATAGCAATCAGCCCCAGCATTTT	TRBJ1-5	17	TRBV15	few	NA
CASSPPSFPGEQYF	TGTGCCAGCAGCCCGCCCAGTTTCCCGGGGGAGCAGTACTTC	TRBJ2-7	14	TRBV7-2	few	NA
CSASDPRDRDYNEQYF	TGCAGTGCTAGCGACCCCCGGGACAGGGACTACAATGAGCAGTACTTC	TRBJ2-4	16	TRBV20-1	NA	TRBD1
CASSLIGRGRARDTQYF	TGTGCCAGCAGTTTAATAGGTCGGGGGAGGGCACGAGATACGCAGTATTTT	TRBJ2-3	17	TRBV12-3/TRBV12-4	NA	TRBD2
CASVWGAGTYNEQYF	TGTGCCAGCGTTTGGGGGGCGGGTACCTACAATGAGCAGTACTTC	TRBJ2-7	15	TRBV7-2	NA	NA
CASSSPSGATDTQYF	TGTGCCAGCAGCTCCCCTAGCGGAGCCACAGATACGCAGTATTTT	TRBJ2-3	15	TRBV5-5	many	TRBD2
CASSLLGQGASEQYF	TGTGCCAGCAGCTTACTGGGACAGGGGGCTAGCGAGCAGTACTTC	TRBJ2-7	15	TRBV7-2	NA	TRBD1
CASSFPGLAGGSSSYEQYF	TGTGCCAGCAGCTTCCCGGGACTAGCGGGAGGCAGTAGCTCCTACGAGCAGTACTTC	TRBJ2-7	19	TRBV7-6	NA	TRBD2
CASSQDVGQGNNSPLHF	TGTGCCAGCAGCCAAGACGTCGGACAGGGGAATAATTCACCCCTCCACTTT	TRBJ1-6	17	TRBV4-2	few	TRBD1
CASSQESPTQMGFYGYTF	TGTGCCAGCAGCCAAGAATCGCCCACGCAAATGGGGTTCTATGGCTACACCTTC	TRBJ1-2	18	TRBV14	NA	NA
CSASGTKDEQYF	TGCAGTGCTAGCGGGACTAAGGACGAGCAGTACTTC	TRBJ2-7	12	TRBV20-1	many	TRBD2
CASSLVLEQYF	TGTGCCAGCAGCTTAGTCCTTGAGCAGTACTTC	TRBJ2-7	11	TRBV7-2	many	NA
CAISEGLTSYEQYF	TGTGCCATCTCTGAGGGGCTCACCTCCTACGAGCAGTACTTC	TRBJ2-7	14	TRBV10-3	few	NA
CASSLWGPPREDNEQFF	TGTGCCAGCAGCTTATGGGGGCCCCCGCGGGAGGACAATGAGCAGTTCTTC	TRBJ2-1	17	TRBV11-3	few	TRBD2
CASSPSGDYTEAFF	TGTGCCAGCTCACCCTCAGGGGACTACACTGAAGCTTTCTTT	TRBJ1-1	14	TRBV18	NA	NA
CASSQERGTVRNEQFF	TGTGCCAGCAGCCAAGAACGAGGGACAGTCAGGAATGAGCAGTTCTTC	TRBJ2-1	16	TRBV3-1	NA	TRBD1
CSVLGGLSSNYGYTF	TGCAGCGTCCTAGGGGGACTAAGCTCTAACTATGGCTACACCTTC	TRBJ1-2	15	TRBV29-1	few	NA
CASSFSGGYEQYF	TGTGCCAGCAGCTTCTCAGGGGGTTACGAGCAGTACTTC	TRBJ2-7	13	TRBV7-3	few	TRBD1
CTISESGRDGEQYF	TGTACCATCAGTGAGTCAGGGCGGGACGGGGAGCAGTACTTC	TRBJ2-7	14	TRBV10-3	once	NA
CASSISGRSTDTQYF	TGTGCCAGCAGCATTAGCGGGAGATCGACAGATACGCAGTATTTT	TRBJ2-3	15	TRBV7-2	few	TRBD2
CASSERVGLGHNEQFF	TGTGCCAGCAGCGAAAGAGTAGGCCTCGGACACAATGAGCAGTTCTTC	TRBJ2-1	16	TRBV7-6	once	NA
CSVANEGLLSYNEQFF	TGCAGCGTTGCGAATGAGGGACTTCTTTCCTACAATGAGCAGTTCTTC	TRBJ2-1	16	TRBV29-1	NA	NA
CASSQHYRGQKLYEQYF	TGTGCCAGCAGCCAACATTACAGGGGCCAAAAATTATACGAGCAGTACTTC	TRBJ2-7	17	TRBV4-2	many	TRBD1